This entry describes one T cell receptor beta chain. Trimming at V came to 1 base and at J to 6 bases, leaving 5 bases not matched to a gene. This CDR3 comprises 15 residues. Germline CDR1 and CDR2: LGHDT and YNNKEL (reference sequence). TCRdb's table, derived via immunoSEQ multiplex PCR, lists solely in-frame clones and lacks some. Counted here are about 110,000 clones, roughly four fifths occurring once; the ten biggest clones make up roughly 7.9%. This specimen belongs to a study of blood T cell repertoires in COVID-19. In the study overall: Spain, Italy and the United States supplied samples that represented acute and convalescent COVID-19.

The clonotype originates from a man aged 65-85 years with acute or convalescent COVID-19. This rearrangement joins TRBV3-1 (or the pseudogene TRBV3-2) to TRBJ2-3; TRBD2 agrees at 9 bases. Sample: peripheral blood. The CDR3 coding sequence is TGTGCCAGCAGCCAAGGTTTTAGCGGGGGTGATACGCAGTATTTT. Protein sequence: CASSQGFSGGDTQYF.